This entry lists 27 T cell receptor beta chains sequenced from one sample in a study of T-cell reconstitution after alpha-beta-depleted transplantation in children. Molecular barcoding with unique molecular identifiers was used for the TCRbeta library. One entry per CDR3 protein, called by TCRdb with MiXCR from the PCR reads. Counted here are 200,000 to 300,000 distinct CDR3 sequences, around 11% occurring once; the ten biggest clones make up about 2.6%. The specimen was PBMCs from the stem cell graft donor, collected from the stem cell graft. All receptors come from a human donor who donated a stem cell graft to a child with acute lymphoblastic leukemia.

This clonotype was found many times. The chain recombines TRBV4-3 with TRBJ1-3; D is undetermined. V dropped 0 bases and J dropped 0 bases, with 3 bases sitting between them. The CDR3 has 14 amino acids. Germline V gene data show CDR1 as LGHNA and CDR2 as YSLEER. CDR3 DNA sequence: TGCGCCAGCAGCCAAGAGATCTCTGGAAACACCATATATTTT. It codes for CASSQEISGNTIYF.

The table lists this clonotype with many counts. V usage is TRBV27 and J usage is TRBJ2-2; D is unresolved. CDR3 length equals 15 residues. Germline V gene data show CDR1 as MNHEY and CDR2 as SMNVEV (reference sequence). The V gene lost 3 bases and the J gene lost 4 bases, with 12 bases spanning the gap. CDR3 residues: CASSLLEGLTGELFF. CDR3 coding DNA: TGTGCCAGCAGTTTGTTAGAAGGGCTCACCGGGGAGCTGTTTTTT.

In its sample, this clonotype was seen many times. This chain joins TRBV28 and TRBJ2-7; 7 bases line up with TRBD2. This CDR3 contains 15 residues. Germline assignment: CDR1 MDHEN and CDR2 SYDVKM. After removal of 5 bases from V and 5 bases from J, the junction contained 12 bases not matched to a gene. The CDR3 DNA follows: TGTGCCAGCAGTACCCCGGACGGGGGGTGGGACGAGCAGTACTTC. Its translation: CASSTPDGGWDEQYF.

This clonotype came up many times. The chain couples TRBV28 to TRBJ2-7; TRBD2 might be the D (6 bases). The CDR3 covers 14 residues. With 7 bases removed from V and 0 bases from J, the gap between germline ends came to 13 bases. The V gene's germline CDR1 is MDHEN and CDR2 SYDVKM. The CDR3 sequence: CASTLSGDSYEQYF. The CDR3 DNA follows: TGTGCCAGCACCCTATCGGGGGACTCCTACGAGCAGTACTTC.

This clonotype occurred many times. The chain links TRBV9 to TRBJ1-5; TRBD1 aligns across 9 bases. The J segment lost 7 bases and the V segment lost 0 bases, leaving 2 bases of the junction unmatched. Per the germline V gene, CDR1 is SGDLS and CDR2 is YYNGEE. The CDR3 has 14 residues. CDR3 region: CASSVAGTGQPQHF. CDR3 coding DNA: TGTGCCAGCAGCGTAGCTGGGACAGGGCAGCCCCAGCATTTT. Based on the CDR3 plus reference TRBV9 and TRBJ1-5, the full variable domain is DSGVTQTPKHLITATGQRVTLRCSPRSGDLSVYWYQQSLDQGLQFLIQYYNGEERAKGNILERFSAQQFPDLHSELNLSSLELGDSALYFCASSVAGTGQPQHFGDGTRLSIL.

This clonotype was detected ten times or more. The genes are TRBV6-2 or TRBV6-3 and TRBJ2-7; D might be TRBD2 (5 bases). Germline V CDR1 and CDR2: MNHEY, SVGEGT. V was trimmed by 4 bases and J by 5 bases, leaving 18 bases between them. The CDR3 covers 15 residues. The DNA of the CDR3 is TGTGCCAGCAGTTTAAACGGCGGGCCTCCCAACGAGCAGTACTTC. Its translation is CASSLNGGPPNEQYF.

In its sample, this clonotype was seen many times. V and J are TRBV4-3 and TRBJ2-1; D tentatively reads TRBD1 or TRBD2 (5 bases each). CDR3 size: 15 residues. Looked up from germline, CDR1 is LGHNA and CDR2 is YSLEER. Trimming took off 5 bases at V and 0 bases at J, with 11 bases between the two ends. DNA of the CDR3: TGCGCCAGCAGCGGACTCGACAGCTCCTACAATGAGCAGTTCTTC. This encodes CASSGLDSSYNEQFF.

This clonotype was observed many times. The chain combines TRBV7-2 with TRBJ1-4, with 9 bases lining up with TRBD1. This CDR3 has 16 residues. Losses at the gene ends were 6 bases for V and 5 bases for J; bases not matched to a gene: 10. Per germline, CDR1 SGHTA and CDR2 FQGNSA. CDR3 sequence reads: CASSPNPGTGNEKLFF. The CDR3 DNA reads as TGTGCCAGCAGTCCCAACCCCGGGACAGGGAATGAAAAACTGTTTTTT.

In its sample, this clonotype was seen many times. The CDR3 DNA follows: TGTGCCATCAGTGAGGGCAGCCCTGACGTTTGGCCCCAGCATTTT. This translates into CAISEGSPDVWPQHF. This chain links TRBV10-3 with TRBJ1-5; no firm D call. Trimming removed 2 bases from V and 9 bases from J, with 17 bases in between. CDR1 and CDR2 (germline): ENHRY, SYGVKD. The CDR3 consists of 15 residues.

This clonotype was recorded at least ten times. The V and J genes are TRBV18 and TRBJ2-1; 8 nucleotides agree with TRBD2. The CDR3 extends over 13 amino acids. The J segment lost 15 bases and the V segment lost 3 bases, leaving 10 bases of the junction unmatched. Germline-derived CDR1 and CDR2 are KGHSH and LQKENI. The DNA for the CDR3 is TGTGCCAGCTCACCTGGGACTAGTCCTTATATGTTCTTC. Protein: CASSPGTSPYMFF.

Ten or more counts support this clonotype. The V call is TRBV12-3 or TRBV12-4, the J call TRBJ1-2, with 7 bases lining up with TRBD1. This CDR3 has 14 residues. The V and J ends lost 5 bases and 4 bases, in that order; junction bases with no gene match: 7. CDR3 coding DNA: TGTGCCAGCAGTCGGGTAGGGGGCGGCTATGGCTACACCTTC. This sequence encodes CASSRVGGGYGYTF.

In its sample, this clonotype was seen many times. The chain uses TRBV20-1 and TRBJ2-7; the match to TRBD2 covers 10 bases. The V and J ends lost 1 base and 5 bases, in that order; junction bases with no gene match: 5. CDR1 is DFQATT and CDR2 is SNEGSKA in the germline V gene (reference sequence). The CDR3 has 14 amino acids. CDR3: CSARVSSGGNEQYF. CDR3 nucleotides: TGCAGTGCTAGAGTCTCTAGCGGGGGAAACGAGCAGTACTTC.

The chain combines TRBV27 with TRBJ2-7; possible D gene TRBD1, 6 bases. The CDR3 is 13 residues long. V lost 3 bases and J lost 6, with 12 bases in between. CDR1 and CDR2 from the germline V gene are MNHEY and SMNVEV (reference sequence). CDR3 nucleotides: TGTGCCAGCAGTTTTCCACAGGGTTTCGAGCAGTACTTC. Translation gives CASSFPQGFEQYF.

This clonotype was counted between two and nine times. The CDR3 sequence is CASRRRDRGYYNEQFF. CDR3 sequence (DNA): TGTGCCAGCAGGCGCCGGGACAGGGGATATTACAATGAGCAGTTCTTC. This sequence joins TRBV11-2 and TRBJ2-1, with 10 bases matching TRBD1. Germline V lookup: CDR1 SGHAT, CDR2 FQNNGV. The CDR3 is 16 amino acids. V dropped 6 bases and J dropped 4; count of bases not matched to a gene: 9.

This clonotype has ten or more counts. Germline and junction disagree at one end, which may indicate a read error. The V call is TRBV5-1, the J call TRBJ1-1, with TRBD1 as a possible D gene (5 bases). The length of the CDR3 is 12 residues. Germline loops: CDR1 SGHRS, CDR2 YFSETQ. CDR3 residues: CASSLESRDFIF. In DNA, the CDR3 is TGCGCCAGCAGCTTGGAGTCTCGGGACTTTATCTTT.

The chain couples TRBV6-6 to TRBJ1-5; D gene unclear. V was clipped by 6 bases and J by 8 bases, with 14 bases between them. This CDR3 contains 13 residues. The germline CDR1 and CDR2 sequences are MNHNY and SVGAGI (reference sequence). DNA of the CDR3: TGTGCCAGCAGCGCGGGCCCCAGTAAGCCCCAGCATTTT. It encodes CASSAGPSKPQHF.

This clonotype was seen repeatedly, ten times or more. The chain recombines TRBV10-1 with TRBJ2-5; the D is unclear. The germline V gene encodes CDR1 WNHNN and CDR2 SYGVQD (reference sequence). V was shortened by 6 bases and J by 2 bases, with 10 bases between the two germline ends. The CDR3 is 13 amino acids. The CDR3 sequence is CASSRGRQETQYF. The CDR3 DNA reads TGCGCCAGCAGCCGAGGCAGACAAGAGACCCAGTACTTC.

The chain joins TRBV19 to TRBJ1-5; D may be TRBD1 (6 bases). Germline V gene data show CDR1 as LNHDA and CDR2 as SQIVND (reference sequence). V dropped 6 bases and J dropped 4 bases, with 16 bases sitting between them. The CDR3 runs 15 residues. CDR3 region: CASRIGQSLNQPQHF. The CDR3 DNA is TGTGCCAGTAGAATCGGACAGAGCTTAAATCAGCCCCAGCATTTT.

This clonotype was recorded many times. The V and J genes are TRBV6-1 and TRBJ2-6; D is possibly TRBD1 (5 bases). The germline V gene has CDR1 MNHNS and CDR2 SASEGT. With 8 bases removed from V and 1 base from J, the gap between germline ends came to 12 bases. The CDR3 sequence is 15 residues long. CDR3 sequence: CASCFAGSGANVLTF. The CDR3 DNA sequence: TGTGCCAGCTGCTTTGCAGGGTCTGGGGCCAACGTCCTGACTTTC.

In this sample, this clonotype turned up many times. CDR3 DNA: TGCGCCAGCAGCAACCCCCAGGGATCCGGAAACACCATATATTTT. Amino acid sequence: CASSNPQGSGNTIYF. The J gene is TRBJ1-3, the V gene TRBV5-1; D is perhaps TRBD1 (5 bases). CDR3 size: 15 residues. Germline V CDR1 and CDR2: SGHRS, YFSETQ. V dropped 4 bases and J dropped 4 bases, with 15 bases sitting between them. Full variable domain (remainder filled in from reference TRBV5-1 and TRBJ1-3): KAGVTQTPRYLIKTRGQQVTLSCSPISGHRSVSWYQQTPGQGLQFLFEYFSETQRNKGNFPGRFSGRQFSNSRSEMNVSTLELGDSALYLCASSNPQGSGNTIYFGEGSWLTVV.

This clonotype appeared many times. V usage is TRBV9 and J usage is TRBJ2-3; TRBD1 matches 10 bases. Germline CDR1 and CDR2: SGDLS and YYNGEE. Trimming at V came to 4 bases and at J to 0 bases, leaving 11 bases not matched to a gene. The CDR3 runs to 18 residues. CDR3 bases: TGTGCCAGCAGCCCCAGTGGGACAGGGGTATCTAGCACAGATACGCAGTATTTT. Its protein product is CASSPSGTGVSSTDTQYF.

This clonotype showed up many times. V and J are TRBV6-2 or TRBV6-3 and TRBJ2-5, with 7 bases aligning to TRBD1. The CDR3 has 14 amino acids. Trimming removed 4 bases from V and 5 bases from J; junction bases left unmatched: 7. Germline V gene data show CDR1 as MNHEY and CDR2 as SVGEGT. The CDR3 bases are TGTGCCAGCAGTTCGGACAGGCCCAGGGAGACCCAGTACTTC. Its translation: CASSSDRPRETQYF.

This clonotype has at least ten counts. The V and J genes are TRBV6-5 and TRBJ2-1; 9 bases are a match to TRBD1. Germline V CDR1 and CDR2: MNHEY, SVGAGI. With 2 bases clipped from V and 1 base from J, the junction kept 3 bases outside the gene matches. CDR3 length equals 16 residues. The CDR3: CASSYTGTGSYNEQFF. The CDR3 DNA follows: TGTGCCAGCAGTTACACCGGGACAGGGTCCTACAATGAGCAGTTCTTC.

This clonotype was seen repeatedly, ten times or more. The chain combines TRBV7-8 with TRBJ2-5; 8 bases line up with TRBD2. The ends lost 5 bases at V and 5 bases at J; junction bases unmatched: 13. This CDR3 region has 16 residues. Germline V gene lookup returns CDR1 SGHVS and CDR2 FQNEAQ. DNA for the CDR3: TGTGCCAGCAGCCGTCCTTCGGGGGGGCCCACGGAGACCCAGTACTTC. The encoded protein is CASSRPSGGPTETQYF. Looking up the rest from reference TRBV7-8 and TRBJ2-5 gives the full variable domain: GAGVSQSPRYKVAKRGQDVALRCDPISGHVSLFWYQQALGQGPEFLTYFQNEAQLDKSGLPSDRFFAERPEGSVSTLKIQRTQQEDSAVYLCASSRPSGGPTETQYFGPGTRLLVL.

In its sample, this clonotype was seen many times. The chain recombines TRBV20-1 with TRBJ1-1, with 7 bases identical to TRBD1. This CDR3 is built from 12 residues. The germline CDR1 and CDR2 sequences are DFQATT and SNEGSKA (reference sequence). Losses at the gene ends were 2 bases for V and 7 bases for J; bases not matched to a gene: 4. The CDR3 region is CSARRDSHEAFF. The CDR3 bases are TGCAGTGCTAGACGGGACAGCCATGAAGCTTTCTTT.

This clonotype was picked up many times. The rearrangement joins TRBV20-1 to TRBJ2-1, with 8 nucleotides matching TRBD1. The CDR3 runs 16 residues. The J segment lost 9 bases and the V segment lost 2 bases, leaving 15 bases of the junction unmatched. Per the germline V gene, CDR1 is DFQATT and CDR2 is SNEGSKA (reference sequence). The CDR3 DNA follows: TGCAGTGCTAGACCTTTACAGGGGGTCAAACTCGGTGAGCAGTTCTTC. It specifies CSARPLQGVKLGEQFF.

Many counts were recorded for this clonotype. The V and J genes are TRBV15 and TRBJ1-1; possible D gene TRBD1, 6 bases. V dropped 1 base and J dropped 10 bases, with 10 bases sitting between them. The CDR3 is made up of 12 amino acids. Germline V lookup: CDR1 LNHNV, CDR2 YYDKDF (reference sequence). CDR3 nucleotides: TGTGCCACCAGCAGAGTACAGGGTCTAGCTTTCTTT. Protein sequence: CATSRVQGLAFF.